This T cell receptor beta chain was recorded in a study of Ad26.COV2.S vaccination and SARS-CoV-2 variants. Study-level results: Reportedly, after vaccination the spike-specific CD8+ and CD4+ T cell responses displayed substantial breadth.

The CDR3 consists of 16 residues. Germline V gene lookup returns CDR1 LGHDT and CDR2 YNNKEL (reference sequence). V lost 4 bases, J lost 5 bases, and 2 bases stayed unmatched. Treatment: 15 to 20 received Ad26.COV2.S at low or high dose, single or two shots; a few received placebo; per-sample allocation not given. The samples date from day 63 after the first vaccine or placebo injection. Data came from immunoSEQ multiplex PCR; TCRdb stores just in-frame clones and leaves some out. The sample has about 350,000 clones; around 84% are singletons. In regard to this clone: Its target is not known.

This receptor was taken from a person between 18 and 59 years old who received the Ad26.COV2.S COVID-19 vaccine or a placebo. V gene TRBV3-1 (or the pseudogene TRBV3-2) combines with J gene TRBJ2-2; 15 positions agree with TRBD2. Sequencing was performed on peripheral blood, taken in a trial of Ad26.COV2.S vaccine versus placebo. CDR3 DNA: TGTGCCAGCAGCCCGGGGACTAGCGGGAGGACCGGGGAGCTGTTTTTT. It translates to CASSPGTSGRTGELFF.